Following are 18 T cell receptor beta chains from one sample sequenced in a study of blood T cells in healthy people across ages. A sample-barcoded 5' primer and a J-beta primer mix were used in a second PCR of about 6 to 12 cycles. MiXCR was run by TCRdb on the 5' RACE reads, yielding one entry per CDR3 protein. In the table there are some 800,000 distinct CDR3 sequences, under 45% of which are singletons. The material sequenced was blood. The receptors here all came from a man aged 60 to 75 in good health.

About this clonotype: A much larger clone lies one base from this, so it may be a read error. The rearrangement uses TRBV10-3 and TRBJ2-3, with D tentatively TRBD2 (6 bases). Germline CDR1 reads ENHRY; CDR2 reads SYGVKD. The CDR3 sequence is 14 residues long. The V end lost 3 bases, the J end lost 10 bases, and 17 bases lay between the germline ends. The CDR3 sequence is CAISDWDSHHAQYF. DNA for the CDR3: TGTGCCATCAGTGACTGGGACTCCCATCATGCGCAGTATTTT.

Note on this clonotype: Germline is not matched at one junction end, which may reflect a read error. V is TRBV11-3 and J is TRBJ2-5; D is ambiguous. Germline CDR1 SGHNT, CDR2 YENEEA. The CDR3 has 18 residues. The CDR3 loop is CAGSLVMGRAARQETQYF. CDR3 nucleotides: TGTGCCGGCAGCTTAGTCATGGGTCGGGCGGCTCGCCAAGAGACCCAGTACTTC.

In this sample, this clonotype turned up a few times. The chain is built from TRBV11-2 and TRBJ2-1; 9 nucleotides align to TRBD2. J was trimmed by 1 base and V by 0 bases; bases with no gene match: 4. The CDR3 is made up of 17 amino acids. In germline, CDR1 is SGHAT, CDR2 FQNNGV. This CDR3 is CASSLEATSGSYNEQFF. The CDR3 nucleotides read TGTGCCAGCAGCTTAGAGGCGACTAGCGGATCCTACAATGAGCAGTTCTTC.

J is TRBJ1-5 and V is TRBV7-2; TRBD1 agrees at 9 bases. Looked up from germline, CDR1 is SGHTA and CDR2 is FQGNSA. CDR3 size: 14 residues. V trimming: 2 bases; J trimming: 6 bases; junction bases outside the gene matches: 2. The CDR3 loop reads CASSLKTGGQPQHF. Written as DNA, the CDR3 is TGTGCCAGCAGCTTAAAGACAGGGGGTCAGCCCCAGCATTTT.

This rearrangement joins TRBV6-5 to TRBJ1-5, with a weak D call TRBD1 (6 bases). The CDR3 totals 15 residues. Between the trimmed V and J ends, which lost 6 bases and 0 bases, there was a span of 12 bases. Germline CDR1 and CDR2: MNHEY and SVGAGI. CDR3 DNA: TGTGCCAGCAGATCTACAGGGACTAGCAATCAGCCCCAGCATTTT. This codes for CASRSTGTSNQPQHF.

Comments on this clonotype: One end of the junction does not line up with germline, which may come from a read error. CDR3 region: CASSARQRGTNEKLFF. In nucleotides, the CDR3 is TGTGCCAGTAGCGCCAGACAGCGTGGGACTAATGAAAAACTGTTTTTT. V is TRBV9 and J is TRBJ1-4; the D gene is possibly TRBD1 (5 bases). The germline gives CDR1 SGDLS, CDR2 YYNGEE. The CDR3 consists of 16 residues.

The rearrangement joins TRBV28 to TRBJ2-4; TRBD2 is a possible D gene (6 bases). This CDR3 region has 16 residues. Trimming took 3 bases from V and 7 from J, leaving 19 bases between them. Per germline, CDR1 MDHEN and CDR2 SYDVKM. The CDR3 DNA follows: TGTGCCAGCAGTTTTCGTCAGCGGGTCCCCGACAACATTCAGTACTTC. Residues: CASSFRQRVPDNIQYF.

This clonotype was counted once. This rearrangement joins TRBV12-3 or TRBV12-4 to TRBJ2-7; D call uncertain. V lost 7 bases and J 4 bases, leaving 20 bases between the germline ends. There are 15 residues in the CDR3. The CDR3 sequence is CASTTTDGVPYEQYF. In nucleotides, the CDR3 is TGTGCCAGCACCACGACGGACGGAGTCCCTTACGAGCAGTACTTC.

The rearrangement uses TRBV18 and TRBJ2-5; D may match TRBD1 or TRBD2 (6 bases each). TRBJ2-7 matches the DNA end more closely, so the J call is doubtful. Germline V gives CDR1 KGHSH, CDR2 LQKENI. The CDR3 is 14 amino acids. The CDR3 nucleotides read TGTGCCAGCTCACCGCCGGGGGCCAACAACGAGCAGTACTTC. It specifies CASSPPGANNEQYF.

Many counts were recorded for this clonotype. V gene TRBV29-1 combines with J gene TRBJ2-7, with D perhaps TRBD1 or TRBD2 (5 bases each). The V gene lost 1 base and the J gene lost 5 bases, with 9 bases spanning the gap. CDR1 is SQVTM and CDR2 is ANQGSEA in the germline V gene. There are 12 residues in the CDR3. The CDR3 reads CSVEGEGHEQYF. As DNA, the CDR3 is TGCAGCGTTGAAGGAGAGGGGCACGAGCAGTACTTC.

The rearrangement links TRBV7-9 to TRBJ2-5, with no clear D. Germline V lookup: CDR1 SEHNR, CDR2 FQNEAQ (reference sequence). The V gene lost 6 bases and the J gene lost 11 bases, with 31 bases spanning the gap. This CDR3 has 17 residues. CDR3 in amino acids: CASSPHDGRLVLREQYF. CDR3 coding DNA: TGTGCCAGCAGTCCCCACGACGGTCGGTTGGTCCTACGAGAGCAGTACTTC.

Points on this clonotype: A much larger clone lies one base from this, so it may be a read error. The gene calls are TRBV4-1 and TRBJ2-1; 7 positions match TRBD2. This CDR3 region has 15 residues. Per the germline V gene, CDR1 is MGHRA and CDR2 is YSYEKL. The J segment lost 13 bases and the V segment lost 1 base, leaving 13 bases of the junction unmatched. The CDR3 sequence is CASSQVLLAQETQFF. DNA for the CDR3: TGCGCCAGCAGCCAAGTTTTACTAGCGCAAGAGACCCAGTTCTTC.

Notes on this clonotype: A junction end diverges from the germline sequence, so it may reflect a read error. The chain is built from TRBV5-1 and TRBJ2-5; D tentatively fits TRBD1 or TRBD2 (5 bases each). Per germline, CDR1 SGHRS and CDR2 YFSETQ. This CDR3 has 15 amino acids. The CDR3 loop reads CASSSNPGTKETLYF. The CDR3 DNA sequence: TGCGCCAGCAGCTCAAACCCCGGGACGAAAGAGACCCTGTACTTC.

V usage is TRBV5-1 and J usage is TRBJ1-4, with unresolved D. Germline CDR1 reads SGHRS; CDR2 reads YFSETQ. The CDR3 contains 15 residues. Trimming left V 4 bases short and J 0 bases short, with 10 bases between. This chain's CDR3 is CASSGESATNEKLFF. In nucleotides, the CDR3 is TGCGCCAGCAGCGGAGAGTCTGCAACTAATGAAAAACTGTTTTTT.

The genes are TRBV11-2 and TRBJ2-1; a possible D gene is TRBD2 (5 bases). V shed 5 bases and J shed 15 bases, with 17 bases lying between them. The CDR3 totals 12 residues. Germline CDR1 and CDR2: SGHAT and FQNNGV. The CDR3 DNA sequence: TGTGCCAGCAGCCCCGGGTGGAGGCCTCCGTTCTTC. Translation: CASSPGWRPPFF. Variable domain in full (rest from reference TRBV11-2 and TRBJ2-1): EAGVAQSPRYKIIEKRQSVAFWCNPISGHATLYWYQQILGQGPKLLIQFQNNGVVDDSQLPKDRFSAERLKGVDSTLKIQPAKLEDSAVYLCASSPGWRPPFFGPGTRLTVL.

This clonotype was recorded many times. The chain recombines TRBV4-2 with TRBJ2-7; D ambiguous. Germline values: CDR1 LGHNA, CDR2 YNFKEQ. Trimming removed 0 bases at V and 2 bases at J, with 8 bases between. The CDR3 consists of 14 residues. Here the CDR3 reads CASSQDAGTYEQYF. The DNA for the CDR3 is TGTGCCAGCAGCCAAGATGCCGGAACCTACGAGCAGTACTTC.

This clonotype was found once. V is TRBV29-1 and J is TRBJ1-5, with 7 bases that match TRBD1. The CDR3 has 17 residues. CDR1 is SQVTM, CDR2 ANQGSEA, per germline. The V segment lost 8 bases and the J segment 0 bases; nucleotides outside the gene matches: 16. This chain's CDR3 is CSSLCGTAKNSNQPQHF. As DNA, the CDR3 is TGCAGCTCCCTCTGTGGGACAGCCAAAAATAGCAATCAGCCCCAGCATTTT.

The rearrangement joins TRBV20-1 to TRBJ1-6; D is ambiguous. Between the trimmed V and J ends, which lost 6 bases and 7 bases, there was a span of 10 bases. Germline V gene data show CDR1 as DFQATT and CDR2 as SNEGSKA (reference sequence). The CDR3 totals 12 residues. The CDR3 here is CSAHYANSPLHF. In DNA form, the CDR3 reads TGCAGTGCCCATTATGCGAATTCACCCCTCCACTTT.